A single sample gave rise to the 25 T cell receptor beta chains below, sequenced in a study of cytomegalovirus exposure and HLA in healthy donors. PCR employed 60 Vbeta and 13 Jbeta primers. The repertoire was sequenced with immunoSEQ multiplex PCR; TCRdb's copy has only in-frame clones and lacks some. Of 150,000 to 200,000 clones listed, about 80% were seen once; the top ten hold around 5%. Sequencing used PBMCs. These receptors were obtained from a man between 18 and 35 years old in good health and CMV-seronegative.

The V and J genes are TRBV29-1 and TRBJ1-2, with D possibly TRBD1 on 5 matching bases. The germline V and J ends were trimmed by 1 base and 4 bases, with 19 bases remaining between them. Germline assignment: CDR1 SQVTM and CDR2 ANQGSEA. This CDR3 comprises 16 residues. This CDR3 is CSVEGRLRDSLYGYTF. The CDR3 DNA reads as TGCAGCGTTGAAGGCCGACTTAGAGACAGCCTCTATGGCTACACCTTC. The whole variable domain, filled in from reference TRBV29-1 and TRBJ1-2, reads SAVISQKPSRDICQRGTSLTIQCQVDSQVTMMFWYRQQPGQSLTLIATANQGSEATYESGFVIDKFPISRPNLTFSTLTVSNMSPEDSSIYLCSVEGRLRDSLYGYTFGSGTRLTVV.

This rearrangement joins TRBV19 to TRBJ1-2, with 10 bases fitting TRBD1. V was pared by 6 bases and J by 4 bases, with 11 bases of the junction left unmatched. The CDR3 has 16 amino acids. Germline V gene data show CDR1 as LNHDA and CDR2 as SQIVND (reference sequence). CDR3 region: CASSGGVTGGSYGYTF. Written as DNA, the CDR3 is TGTGCCAGTAGCGGCGGTGTGACAGGGGGCAGCTATGGCTACACCTTC.

This chain joins TRBV10-3 and TRBJ2-7; 7 bases are shared with TRBD1. Trimming cost V 11 bases and J 4 bases; bases outside gene matches: 8. The CDR3 has 12 amino acids. Germline V lookup: CDR1 ENHRY, CDR2 SYGVKD. The CDR3 sequence: CAATGDAYEQYF. CDR3 DNA: TGTGCCGCAACAGGGGACGCTTACGAGCAGTACTTC.

The rearrangement uses TRBV5-8 and TRBJ2-7; D is perhaps TRBD1 (6 bases). Germline V lookup: CDR1 SGHTS, CDR2 YDEGEE. This CDR3 region has 14 residues. Trimming cost V 7 bases and J 3 bases, with 17 bases left between them. DNA for the CDR3: TGTGCCAGCGGCGGAGTATACAGGGTCTACGAGCAGTACTTC. This codes for CASGGVYRVYEQYF.

The chain recombines TRBV27 with TRBJ2-1; D is undetermined. With 1 base removed from V and 9 bases from J, the gap between germline ends came to 7 bases. The CDR3 has 12 amino acids. In germline, CDR1 is MNHEY, CDR2 SMNVEV (reference sequence). This CDR3 reads CASSLFTGEQFF. The CDR3 region has the DNA TGTGCCAGCAGTTTATTCACCGGTGAGCAGTTCTTC.

The V call is TRBV7-3, the J call TRBJ2-7, with 8 bases aligning to TRBD2. The V and J ends lost 1 base and 2 bases, in that order; junction bases with no gene match: 4. The CDR3 is made up of 15 amino acids. Germline CDR1 reads SGHTA; CDR2 reads FQGTGA. Here the CDR3 reads CASSLRGGLAYEQYF. The CDR3 DNA reads TGTGCCAGCAGCTTAAGGGGGGGACTAGCCTACGAGCAGTACTTC.

This chain connects TRBV6-5 to TRBJ1-1; 12 nucleotides line up with TRBD1. The CDR3 is 15 residues long. Germline CDR1 is MNHEY and CDR2 is SVGAGI. V shed 6 bases and J 3 bases; nucleotides not matched to a gene: 5. The CDR3 protein is CASRGTGGWDTEAFF. The CDR3 DNA reads TGTGCCAGCAGGGGGACAGGGGGCTGGGACACTGAAGCTTTCTTT.

The chain links TRBV29-1 to TRBJ2-7, with 7 bases matching TRBD1. Germline CDR1 and CDR2: SQVTM and ANQGSEA. The J segment lost 4 bases and the V segment lost 5 bases, leaving 5 bases of the junction unmatched. This CDR3 has 12 residues. The CDR3 sequence: CSVLGQSYEQYF. CDR3 sequence (DNA): TGCAGCGTTTTGGGACAGTCTTACGAGCAGTACTTC.

J is TRBJ2-7 and V is TRBV4-1, with 9 bases identical to TRBD2. There are 14 residues in the CDR3. With 4 bases clipped from V and 5 bases from J, the junction kept 6 bases outside the gene matches. CDR1 and CDR2 (germline): MGHRA, YSYEKL. CDR3 nucleotide sequence: TGCGCCAGCAGCCTAGCGGGAGAACCCCACGAGCAGTACTTC. It codes for CASSLAGEPHEQYF.

The chain uses TRBV5-1 and TRBJ2-7; 9 bases line up with TRBD1. Trimming took 0 bases from V and 3 from J; bases not matched to a gene: 10. The CDR3 totals 17 residues. CDR1 SGHRS and CDR2 YFSETQ come from the germline V gene. The CDR3 DNA reads TGCGCCAGCAGCTTGGCCTTCGACAGGGGGGATAGCTACGAGCAGTACTTC. Encoded protein: CASSLAFDRGDSYEQYF.

The chain recombines TRBV5-1 with TRBJ2-2; 8 nucleotides align to TRBD2. CDR3 length equals 16 residues. The trim removed 4 bases at V and 2 bases at J, leaving 7 bases unmatched. Germline V gene data show CDR1 as SGHRS and CDR2 as YFSETQ. The DNA of the CDR3 is TGCGCCAGCAGCCGGACTAGCTCCCCCAACACCGGGGAGCTGTTTTTT. Amino acids: CASSRTSSPNTGELFF.

This clone appeared once. The chain is built from TRBV5-6 and TRBJ2-7; 7 bases match TRBD1. The V and J ends lost 0 bases and 6 bases, in that order; junction bases with no gene match: 3. The CDR3 runs to 13 residues. Germline-derived CDR1 and CDR2 are SGHDT and YYEEEE. For the CDR3, the DNA is TGTGCCAGCAGCTTGGACAGGGGACGCGAGCAGTACTTC. Translated: CASSLDRGREQYF.

The V and J genes are TRBV5-5 and TRBJ2-7; 11 bases align to TRBD1. V trimming: 4 bases; J trimming: 5 bases; junction bases outside the gene matches: 8. Germline loops: CDR1 SGHKS, CDR2 YYEKEE (reference sequence). CDR3 length: 15 amino acids. The CDR3 here is CASSPAGQGVHEQYF. CDR3 in DNA: TGTGCCAGCAGCCCGGCGGGACAGGGGGTCCACGAGCAGTACTTC.

V gene TRBV28 combines with J gene TRBJ1-1; tentatively, D is TRBD1 (6 bases). Trimming removed 6 bases from V and 1 base from J, with 9 bases in between. This CDR3 spans 13 amino acids. Germline values: CDR1 MDHEN, CDR2 SYDVKM. The CDR3 sequence: CASRGGQNTEAFF. The DNA of the CDR3 is TGTGCCAGCAGGGGGGGGCAGAACACTGAAGCTTTCTTT.

The V gene is TRBV20-1, the J gene TRBJ1-2; the D is unclear. The CDR3 has 8 residues. Trimming pared 6 bases from V and 10 bases from J, leaving 6 bases between. Germline CDR1 and CDR2: DFQATT and SNEGSKA (reference sequence). The CDR3 sequence is CSASAYTF. The CDR3, as DNA: TGCAGTGCGAGTGCCTACACCTTC.

This clone showed up just once. The V call is TRBV28, the J call TRBJ2-1, with D possibly being TRBD2 (5 bases). The V gene lost 6 bases and the J gene lost 6 bases, with 15 bases spanning the gap. This CDR3 spans 14 amino acids. From germline, CDR1 is MDHEN and CDR2 SYDVKM. The CDR3 DNA follows: TGTGCCAGCAGCGCCGGTACTAGTCGCAATGAGCAGTTCTTC. Amino acids: CASSAGTSRNEQFF.

This chain uses TRBV7-9 with TRBJ1-4, with a tentative D call TRBD1 (6 bases). CDR1 is SEHNR and CDR2 is FQNEAQ in the germline V gene (reference sequence). The length of the CDR3 is 15 residues. Between the trimmed V and J ends, which lost 2 bases and 8 bases, there was a span of 15 bases. The CDR3 here is CASSLWRGRGEKLFF. For the CDR3, the DNA is TGTGCCAGCAGCTTATGGCGGGGGCGTGGGGAAAAACTGTTTTTT.

The chain carries TRBV18 and TRBJ2-7, with D tentatively TRBD2 (5 bases). The CDR3 is 13 residues long. V lost 6 bases and J lost 3, with 12 bases in between. The germline gives CDR1 KGHSH, CDR2 LQKENI. The CDR3 sequence is CASSEIRGYEQYF. The CDR3 nucleotides are TGTGCCAGCTCGGAAATCCGGGGCTACGAGCAGTACTTC. The full variable domain, in which reference TRBV18 and TRBJ2-7 provide the parts outside the CDR3, is NAGVMQNPRHLVRRRGQEARLRCSPMKGHSHVYWYRQLPEEGLKFMVYLQKENIIDESGMPKERFSAEFPKEGPSILRIQQVVRGDSAAYFCASSEIRGYEQYFGPGTRLTVT.

The rearrangement joins TRBV5-1 to TRBJ1-1; TRBD1 aligns across 10 bases. Germline loops: CDR1 SGHRS, CDR2 YFSETQ. This CDR3 is built from 15 residues. Germline trimming cut 3 bases from V and 7 bases from J; bases unmatched to any gene: 9. The CDR3 nucleotides are TGCGCCAGCAGCTCTACGGGGACAGGGGTAATTGAAGCTTTCTTT. Its protein is CASSSTGTGVIEAFF.

This clone was seen a few times. This rearrangement joins TRBV6-1 to TRBJ1-5, with 7 bases lining up with TRBD1. CDR1 and CDR2 from the germline V gene are MNHNS and SASEGT. V gave up 3 bases and J gave up 2 bases; unmatched junction bases: 7. The CDR3 length is 16 residues. CDR3 sequence reads: CASSERQGWGNQPQHF. CDR3 sequence (DNA): TGTGCCAGCAGTGAGAGACAGGGATGGGGCAATCAGCCCCAGCATTTT.

The chain couples TRBV27 to TRBJ1-1, with TRBD1 as a possible D gene (5 bases). Between the trimmed V and J ends, which lost 5 bases and 4 bases, there was a span of 14 bases. In germline, CDR1 is MNHEY, CDR2 SMNVEV (reference sequence). The CDR3 runs to 14 residues. The CDR3 loop is CASSRDSLFTEAFF. CDR3 in DNA: TGTGCCAGCAGTCGAGACAGTTTATTCACTGAAGCTTTCTTT.

The chain couples TRBV10-3 to TRBJ2-1, with 7 bases identical to TRBD2. With 10 bases clipped from V and 5 bases from J, the junction kept 14 bases outside the gene matches. In germline, CDR1 is ENHRY, CDR2 SYGVKD. CDR3 size: 15 residues. The CDR3 DNA sequence: TGTGCCACCGCCCGGGAAATAGCGGGCAACAATGAGCAGTTCTTC. Its translation: CATAREIAGNNEQFF.

This chain uses TRBV7-9 with TRBJ2-5; possible D gene TRBD2, 6 bases. CDR1 SEHNR and CDR2 FQNEAQ come from the germline V gene (reference sequence). The CDR3 is made up of 16 amino acids. V dropped 5 bases and J dropped 7 bases, with 23 bases sitting between them. CDR3 nucleotide sequence: TGTGCCAGCAGCATTGGACTAACGGAATATCGCGGGACCCAGTACTTC. It is translated as CASSIGLTEYRGTQYF.

The J gene is TRBJ2-3, the V gene TRBV7-6, with a possible D match to TRBD2 (5 bases). V was trimmed by 2 bases and J by 2 bases, leaving 8 bases between them. The CDR3 totals 14 residues. The germline gives CDR1 SGHVS, CDR2 FNYEAQ. CDR3 loop: CASSLSEDTDTQYF. DNA of the CDR3: TGTGCCAGCAGCTTATCGGAGGACACAGATACGCAGTATTTT.

Worth noting for this clone: The junction shows a germline mismatch at one end, possibly a read error. The chain has TRBV6-5 and TRBJ1-2, with 9 bases that match TRBD1. This CDR3 has 11 residues. Germline lookup yields CDR1 MNHEY and CDR2 SVGAGI. As DNA, the CDR3 is TGTGCCAGCAGTGGACCGGGACAGGGAGTATTC. Amino acid sequence: CASSGPGQGVF.